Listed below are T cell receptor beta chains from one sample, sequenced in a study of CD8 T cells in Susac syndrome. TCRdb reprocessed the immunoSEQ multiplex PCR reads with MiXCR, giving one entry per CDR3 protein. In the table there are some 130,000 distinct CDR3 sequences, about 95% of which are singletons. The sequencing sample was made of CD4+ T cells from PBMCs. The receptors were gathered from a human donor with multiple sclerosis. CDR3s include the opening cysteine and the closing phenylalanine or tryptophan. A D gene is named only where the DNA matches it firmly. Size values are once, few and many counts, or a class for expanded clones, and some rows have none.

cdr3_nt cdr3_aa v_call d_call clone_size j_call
TGTGCCAGCAGCGACCTAGGGGGCCCAGATACGCAGTATTTT CASSDLGGPDTQYF TRBV7-3 TRBD1 . TRBJ2-3
TGTGCCAGCAGCTCCAGGGGAGGCTACGAGCAGTACTTC CASSSRGGYEQYF TRBV5-6 . . TRBJ2-7
TGTGCCAGCAGCCATGGACAGGGGTTGGGTGAGGAGCCCCAGCATTTT CASSHGQGLGEEPQHF TRBV7-2 TRBD1 . TRBJ1-5
TGTGCCAGCAGCCAAGCCGACAGGGGCGACGAGCAGTACTTC CASSQADRGDEQYF TRBV3-1 TRBD1 few TRBJ2-7
TGCGCCACCTATCTACAGGGGCAAAGGGATACGCAGTATTTT CATYLQGQRDTQYF TRBV23-1 TRBD1 . TRBJ2-3
TGTGCCAGCAGTTTAGGGAGGAACACCGGGGAGCTGTTTTTT CASSLGRNTGELFF TRBV27 . . TRBJ2-2
TGTGCCAGCAGCAAGGGGACATGGGGAAATTACGAGCAGTACTTC CASSKGTWGNYEQYF TRBV11-2 . . TRBJ2-7
TGTGCCAGCAGCTTCGAAACTAATGAAAAACTGTTTTTT CASSFETNEKLFF TRBV7-9 . . TRBJ1-4
TGTGCCTGGAGTAACAGGGTCCGGGGCTACGAGCAGTACTTC CAWSNRVRGYEQYF TRBV30 . . TRBJ2-7
TGCGCCAGCAGCCTCCAGTTATCGGGCTCCTATGGCTACACCTTC CASSLQLSGSYGYTF TRBV5-1 . . TRBJ1-2
TGTGCCAGCAGTTACACGACAGATAGCTACACCTTC CASSYTTDSYTF TRBV6-5 . . TRBJ1-2
TGTGCCAGCTCACCCCTGGGGACAGACCCTCTGGGGGCCAACGTCCTGACTTTC CASSPLGTDPLGANVLTF TRBV18 TRBD1 . TRBJ2-6
TGCGCCAGCAGCCAAGAGGGCGAGGACACTGAAGCTTTCTTT CASSQEGEDTEAFF TRBV4-1 . . TRBJ1-1
TGCAGTGCTCAGGGAAACTCTGGAAACACCATATATTTT CSAQGNSGNTIYF TRBV20-1 . . TRBJ1-3
TGCGCCAGCAGCTCAGACGGGGGTACACAGCCCCAGCATTTT CASSSDGGTQPQHF TRBV5-1 . . TRBJ1-5
TGTGCCAGCAGTAAACAGGGGAACACTGAAGCTTTCTTT CASSKQGNTEAFF TRBV6-4 . once TRBJ1-1
TGTGCCAGAGCTCTAAATTCGAGGAACACTGAAGCTTTCTTT CARALNSRNTEAFF TRBV2 . . TRBJ1-1
TGTGCCAGCAGCTTGAAAAGCGGGAGGGCATTTGAGCAGTTCTTC CASSLKSGRAFEQFF TRBV5-6 TRBD2 . TRBJ2-1
TGCAGTGCTAGAGGAGGACTAGCGGGAGAGAGGTCCTACAATGAGCAGTTCTTC CSARGGLAGERSYNEQFF TRBV20-1 TRBD2 . TRBJ2-1
TGCGCCAGCAGCTTGGCCAGGACAGGCCAAGAGACCCAGTACTTC CASSLARTGQETQYF TRBV5-1 TRBD1 few TRBJ2-5
TGCAGTGCCACTAGACAGGGAGGTACTGAAGCTTTCTTT CSATRQGGTEAFF TRBV20-1 TRBD1 . TRBJ1-1
TGTGCCAGCAGCGTAGCGGCGGGGGGCTCCTACGAGCAGTACTTC CASSVAAGGSYEQYF TRBV9 TRBD2 . TRBJ2-7
TGTGCCAGCAGTGAAGCGGGACAGGGAAGGAACACTGAAGCTTTCTTT CASSEAGQGRNTEAFF TRBV6-1 TRBD1 . TRBJ1-1
TGTGCCAGCAGCATCACCGGGACAGTCGTCGAGCAGTACTTC CASSITGTVVEQYF TRBV11-2 TRBD1 . TRBJ2-7
TGTGCCAGCAGTTATCGGGGACAGGACTTACACTATGGCTACACCTTC CASSYRGQDLHYGYTF TRBV6-5 TRBD1 once TRBJ1-2
TGTGCCAGCAGCGTAGATAGCCTCTACACAGATACGCAGTATTTT CASSVDSLYTDTQYF TRBV9 . . TRBJ2-3
TGTGCCAGCAGCCAAGGGGGCCTCTATGGCTACACCTTC CASSQGGLYGYTF TRBV3-1 . . TRBJ1-2
TGCGCCAGCAGCTTCCAGGGTGAGGGCACTGAAGCTTTCTTT CASSFQGEGTEAFF TRBV5-1 . . TRBJ1-1
TGCGCCAGCAGCCCGGGCCAGGACTCCGGGATCAATGAGCAGTTCTTC CASSPGQDSGINEQFF TRBV4-3 . once TRBJ2-1
TGTGCCAGCAGTTCCCCCGGGACAGGGGTGCAGCCCCAGCATTTT CASSSPGTGVQPQHF TRBV7-2 TRBD1 . TRBJ1-5
TGCAGCGTTGAGGGAAGGGGAGCTTTCTTT CSVEGRGAFF TRBV29-1 . . TRBJ1-1
TGTGCCAGCACCCGACTAGCGGGACGCAATGAGCAGTTCTTC CASTRLAGRNEQFF TRBV7-2 TRBD2 . TRBJ2-1
TGCGCCAGCAGCCAGTCCGCTGGGGGGGCCGGAGATACGCAGTATTTT CASSQSAGGAGDTQYF TRBV4-1 . . TRBJ2-3
TGTGCCAGCTCAGCCCTACAGGGTGTGGATCAGCCCCAGCATTTT CASSALQGVDQPQHF TRBV18 . . TRBJ1-5
TGTGCCAGCTCACCTTCAGGGGCAGATACGCAGTATTTT CASSPSGADTQYF TRBV18 . few TRBJ2-3
TGTGCCAGCAGTTTTTCGGCTGATCCTAACTATGGCTACACCTTC CASSFSADPNYGYTF TRBV12-3/TRBV12-4 . . TRBJ1-2
TGCGCCAGCAGCGGGGCACCGGGACAGCACACTAATGACTATGGCTACACCTTC CASSGAPGQHTNDYGYTF TRBV5-1 TRBD1 once TRBJ1-2
TGTGCCAGTAGTCTGGAGGCCTCCTACGAGCAGTACTTC CASSLEASYEQYF TRBV19 . few TRBJ2-7
TGTGCCAGCAGACTTCAAGAGTTAGGGAACATTCAGTACTTC CASRLQELGNIQYF TRBV6-1 . . TRBJ2-4
TGTGCCAGCTCACCGACGGTTTCGAACACTGAAGCTTTCTTT CASSPTVSNTEAFF TRBV18 . . TRBJ1-1
TGTGCCAGCAGCCCGACATATTGGGATCCCACCTACAATGAGCAGTTCTTC CASSPTYWDPTYNEQFF TRBV5-4 . . TRBJ2-1
TGTGCCAGCAGCCCCACCTTAGGGACTAACTATGGCTACACCTTC CASSPTLGTNYGYTF TRBV12-3/TRBV12-4 . . TRBJ1-2
TGTGCCAGTATGGGCGGATCCTACGAGCAGTACTTC CASMGGSYEQYF TRBV19 . . TRBJ2-7
TGTGCCAGTAGTATCCAGAGTAGTCCCAGCACTGAAGCTTTCTTT CASSIQSSPSTEAFF TRBV19 . . TRBJ1-1
TGTGCCAGCAGCGGATCCGCGGGGGGGTTGACTGAAGCTTTCTTT CASSGSAGGLTEAFF TRBV9 . . TRBJ1-1
TGTGCCATTGGACTAGCGGGAGGGGACGAGCAGTACTTC CAIGLAGGDEQYF TRBV10-3 TRBD2 . TRBJ2-7
TGTGCCAGCTCGCACCCCGCAATAGCGGGAGGGTCCTACAATGAGCAGTTCTTC CASSHPAIAGGSYNEQFF TRBV7-2 TRBD2 . TRBJ2-1
TGCAGTGCTAGAGTTATACAGAGCCAACGCTATGGCTACACCTTC CSARVIQSQRYGYTF TRBV20-1 . . TRBJ1-2
TGTGCCAGCAGCGCCCTCGGGGGCACCTACAATGAGCAGTTCTTC CASSALGGTYNEQFF TRBV6-2/TRBV6-3 . . TRBJ2-1
TGTGCCAGCTCACCAATCGGCAATCAGCCCCAGCATTTT CASSPIGNQPQHF TRBV18 . . TRBJ1-5
TGTGCCAGCAGCTTCCGATACAGGGGACGCGACAATGAGCAGTTCTTC CASSFRYRGRDNEQFF TRBV3-1 TRBD1 . TRBJ2-1
TGTGCCATACGGACTAGCGGCTCCTACGAGCAGTACTTC CAIRTSGSYEQYF TRBV12-3/TRBV12-4 TRBD2 . TRBJ2-7
TGCAGCGTTGAAACAGGAGGACGAAACACCATATATTTT CSVETGGRNTIYF TRBV29-1 . few TRBJ1-3
TGCAGTGCTAGAGATGGAGGCCAGGCTAGCGGGAGGGGGTCCTACGAGCAGTACTTC CSARDGGQASGRGSYEQYF TRBV20-1 TRBD2 . TRBJ2-7
TGTGCCTTGCCTGTGGCTAGCGGGAGACACGAGCAGTACTTC CALPVASGRHEQYF TRBV30 TRBD2 once TRBJ2-7
TGTGCCAGCAGTTCGGACAGGGGGGCACCCATTGAAGCTTTCTTT CASSSDRGAPIEAFF TRBV6-5 TRBD1 . TRBJ1-1
TGTGCCAGCACCAGGGGGGGCGGGGGCACCGGGGAGCTGTTTTTT CASTRGGGGTGELFF TRBV6-5 . . TRBJ2-2
TGCAGCGTTGAAGACTATTCCAGGGGGCCCTCCTACGAGCAGTACTTC CSVEDYSRGPSYEQYF TRBV29-1 TRBD1 once TRBJ2-7
TGTGCCAGCCAAGGGATCGGACGGGGGACTGAAGCTTTCTTT CASQGIGRGTEAFF TRBV25-1 . . TRBJ1-1